This TCR beta chain was found in a study of CXCR3-negative and CXCR3-positive naive CD8 T cells. Study at large: With about 1.5 +/- 0.3 million reads per library, the TRB reads numbered around 150 million in total. Study-wide points: Both naive subsets showed comparably high diversity, and memory CD8+ cells showed much lower diversity. The study found more hydrophobic TRB CDR3s in CXCR3-positive naive cells than in CXCR3-negative naive cells. Within a donor, both naive subsets shared TRBV-TRBJ usage, unlike memory cells.

About this clonotype itself: The antigen is unknown.

Via 5' RACE with UMI labels, TRB cDNA libraries were prepared. Using the 5' RACE reads, TCRdb records one entry per CDR3 protein without DNA. In all, the sample yields about 140,000 distinct CDR3 sequences. The sequencing input was naive CXCR3+ CD8+ T cells from blood. The subset is: CD45RO-CCR7+CD27+CD95- naive CD8+ T cells expressing CXCR3 (TNR3+). The TCR was taken from a human donor in good health. Some clones in this sample may be carry-over from other donors' samples.

CDR3 amino acids: CASSFDGGSTDTQYF. The chain couples TRBV7-2 to TRBJ2-3; TCRdb lists TRBD1, though no DNA is available to test this call. The CDR3 has 15 amino acids. Germline CDR1 and CDR2: SGHTA and FQGNSA.